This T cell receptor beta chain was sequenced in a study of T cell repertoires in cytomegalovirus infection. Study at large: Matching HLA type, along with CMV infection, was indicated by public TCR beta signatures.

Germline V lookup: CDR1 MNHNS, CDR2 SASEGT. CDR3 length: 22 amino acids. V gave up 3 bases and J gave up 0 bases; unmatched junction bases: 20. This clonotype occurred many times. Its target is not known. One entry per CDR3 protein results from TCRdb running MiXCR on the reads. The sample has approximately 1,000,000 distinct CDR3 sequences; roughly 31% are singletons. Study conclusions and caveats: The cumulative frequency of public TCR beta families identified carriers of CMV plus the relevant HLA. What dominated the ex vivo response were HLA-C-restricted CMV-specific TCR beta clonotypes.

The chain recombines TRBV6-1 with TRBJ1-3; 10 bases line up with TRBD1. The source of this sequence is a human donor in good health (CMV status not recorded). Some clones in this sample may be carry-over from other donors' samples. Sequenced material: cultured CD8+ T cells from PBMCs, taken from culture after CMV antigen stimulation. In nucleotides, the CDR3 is TGTGCCAGCAGTGATCCAGCCGTCTCCCCAGGGACAGGGGCCTTCTCTGGAAACACCATATATTTT. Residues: CASSDPAVSPGTGAFSGNTIYF.